These 19 T cell receptor beta chains share one sample of origin, sequenced in a study of CD8+CD57+ T cells in acquired aplastic anemia. For CDR3 and TCR beta VDJ profiling, genomic DNA was the template used. From the reads, TCRdb called clonotypes with MiXCR, one entry per CDR3 protein. Of around 230,000 distinct CDR3 sequences in the sample, around 60% are singletons; the top ten hold 25% to 30%. Sequenced input: sorted CD4+, CD8+, or CD8+CD57+ T cells (not recorded which) from PBMCs. These receptors came from a human donor in good health.

V is TRBV13 and J is TRBJ2-3; 9 nucleotides agree with TRBD2. The length of the CDR3 is 16 residues. CDR1 and CDR2 (germline): PRHDT, FYEKMQ (reference sequence). V was pared by 5 bases and J by 11 bases, with 17 bases of the junction left unmatched. The CDR3 DNA is TGTGCCAGCAGCGCCCTTAGCGGGGGTATCTACAATGAGCAGTATTTT. Translated, it gives CASSALSGGIYNEQYF.

The chain links TRBV20-1 to TRBJ1-3; D is undetermined. Trimming took off 6 bases at V and 1 base at J, with 7 bases between the two ends. Germline V gives CDR1 DFQATT, CDR2 SNEGSKA (reference sequence). This CDR3 is 12 amino acids long. The CDR3 DNA is TGCAGTGCCACAGATTCTGGAAACACCATATATTTT. Amino acids: CSATDSGNTIYF.

This clonotype was picked up a small number of times. This sequence joins TRBV2 and TRBJ1-6; 8 bases map to TRBD1. The germline CDR1 and CDR2 sequences are SNHLY and FYNNEI. The V gene end was trimmed by 10 bases and the J gene end by 7 bases; junction bases not matched to a gene: 12. The CDR3 spans 15 residues. The CDR3 DNA sequence: TGTGCCACCAGAGCGGGGACAGGAAGAAATTCACCCCTCCACTTT. Its translation: CATRAGTGRNSPLHF. Supplemented by reference TRBV2 and TRBJ1-6, the full variable domain reads EPEVTQTPSHQVTQMGQEVILRCVPISNHLYFYWYRQILGQKVEFLVSFYNNEISEKSEIFDDQFSVERPDGSNFTLKIRSTKLEDSAMYFCATRAGTGRNSPLHFGNGTRLTVT.

The table lists this clonotype with a few counts. The V gene is TRBV7-3, the J gene TRBJ2-6; D call uncertain. The CDR3 runs 15 residues. Per the germline V gene, CDR1 is SGHTA and CDR2 is FQGTGA. The V gene lost 5 bases and the J gene lost 0 bases, with 8 bases spanning the gap. DNA for the CDR3: TGTGCCAGCAGCCGTAGCTCCTCTGGGGCCAACGTCCTGACTTTC. It codes for CASSRSSSGANVLTF.

This clonotype was detected only once. At one end, the junction sequence differs from germline, possibly due to a read error. The CDR3 DNA follows: TGCGCCAGCAGCTTGGCTACCGGACAGTCGTATGGCTACACCTTC. It codes for CASSLATGQSYGYTF. V gene TRBV5-5 combines with J gene TRBJ1-2; weak D call: TRBD1 (6 bases). The CDR3 has 15 amino acids. Germline CDR1 and CDR2: SGHKS and YYEKEE (reference sequence).

This clonotype appeared many times. This chain links TRBV16 with TRBJ2-2; D uncertain. In germline, CDR1 is KGHSY, CDR2 FQNENV. CDR3 size: 14 residues. V shed 0 bases and J shed 4 bases, with 6 bases lying between them. The CDR3 is CASSQSYLTGELFF. DNA for the CDR3: TGTGCCAGCAGCCAATCGTATCTCACCGGGGAGCTGTTTTTT.

This clonotype was detected a few times. The CDR3 sequence is CASSASGGAADTQYF. DNA of the CDR3: TGTGCCAGCAGTGCCAGCGGGGGGGCCGCAGATACGCAGTATTTT. V usage is TRBV6-2 or TRBV6-3 and J usage is TRBJ2-3; 10 nucleotides agree with TRBD2. CDR3 size: 15 residues. V lost 5 bases and J lost 4; bases outside the gene matches: 6. The germline V gene has CDR1 MNHEY and CDR2 SVGEGT.

This clonotype came up many times. V usage is TRBV20-1 and J usage is TRBJ2-1; D is perhaps TRBD1 or TRBD2 (5 bases each). Germline assignment: CDR1 DFQATT and CDR2 SNEGSKA (reference sequence). The CDR3 runs to 11 residues. Trimming cost V 7 bases and J 6 bases, with 10 bases left between them. The CDR3 nucleotides are TGCAGTGGAGGGGCCGCCAATGAGCAGTTCTTC. The encoded protein is CSGGAANEQFF.

V is TRBV2 and J is TRBJ2-5, with TRBD2 matching 15 bases. The CDR3 extends over 15 amino acids. The junction had 0 bases not matched to a gene; V was cut back by 4 bases and J by 3 bases. CDR1 is SNHLY and CDR2 is FYNNEI in the germline V gene. This CDR3 reads CASSGTSGGEETQYF. CDR3 coding DNA: TGTGCCAGCAGTGGGACTAGCGGGGGGGAAGAGACCCAGTACTTC.

The V gene is TRBV5-1, the J gene TRBJ1-1; no clear D. CDR1 and CDR2 from the germline V gene are SGHRS and YFSETQ. V lost 0 bases and J 6 bases, leaving 6 bases between the germline ends. This CDR3 comprises 12 residues. The CDR3 protein is CASSLGFSEAFF. For the CDR3, the DNA is TGCGCCAGCAGCTTGGGGTTCTCTGAAGCTTTCTTT.

This clonotype was counted ten times or more. V is TRBV5-8 and J is TRBJ2-5, with 8 bases that match TRBD2. Germline values: CDR1 SGHTS, CDR2 YDEGEE. V lost 4 bases, J lost 4 bases, and 6 bases stayed unmatched. The CDR3 has 14 amino acids. The CDR3: CASSLSGIIETQYF. The DNA of the CDR3 is TGTGCCAGCAGCCTTAGCGGGATCATAGAGACCCAGTACTTC.

The genes are TRBV10-1 and TRBJ2-1; 7 nucleotides align to TRBD2. Per the germline V gene, CDR1 is WNHNN and CDR2 is SYGVQD (reference sequence). With V trimmed by 6 bases and J by 7 bases, 15 bases remained unmatched. This CDR3 region has 16 residues. The CDR3 nucleotides read TGCGCCAGCAGAGCGGGACGGACACCCCTCTCGAATGAGCAGTTCTTC. It specifies CASRAGRTPLSNEQFF.

This clonotype was detected many times. This chain joins TRBV27 and TRBJ2-7, with D possibly being TRBD1 (6 bases). The V end was cut by 3 bases, the J end by 4 bases, with 10 bases between. Germline CDR1 and CDR2: MNHEY and SMNVEV (reference sequence). The CDR3 has 13 amino acids. The CDR3 DNA follows: TGTGCCAGCAGTTTTGCACAGGGTTACGAGCAGTACTTC. This encodes CASSFAQGYEQYF.

The V and J genes are TRBV10-3 and TRBJ1-2; D possibly corresponds to TRBD1 (5 bases). The CDR3 is made up of 15 amino acids. Looked up from germline, CDR1 is ENHRY and CDR2 is SYGVKD. Trimming took 4 bases from V and 4 from J, leaving 16 bases between them. In DNA form, the CDR3 reads TGTGCCATCAGTGGGTCGGGGGACGCCCCCTATGGCTACACCTTC. It codes for CAISGSGDAPYGYTF.

The gene calls are TRBV7-9 and TRBJ1-1, with D maybe TRBD1 (5 bases). The V and J ends lost 5 bases and 3 bases respectively, with 16 bases between them. The CDR3 is 15 amino acids. Germline values: CDR1 SEHNR, CDR2 FQNEAQ (reference sequence). The CDR3 sequence is CASSPQPGSDTEAFF. The CDR3 DNA follows: TGTGCCAGCAGCCCTCAACCAGGGTCCGACACTGAAGCTTTCTTT.

The chain combines TRBV7-2 with TRBJ2-7, with a possible D match to TRBD1 (6 bases). The ends were cut back, 3 bases at V and 3 bases at J, with 15 bases in the middle. This CDR3 comprises 15 residues. Germline CDR1 is SGHTA and CDR2 is FQGNSA. The CDR3 here is CASSFGQRNRYEQYF. The CDR3 DNA follows: TGTGCCAGCAGCTTCGGACAGAGGAATCGCTACGAGCAGTACTTC. Using reference TRBV7-2 and TRBJ2-7 for the parts outside the CDR3, the full variable domain is GAGVSQSPSNKVTEKGKDVELRCDPISGHTALYWYRQSLGQGLEFLIYFQGNSAPDKSGLPSDRFSAERTGGSVSTLTIQRTQQEDSAVYLCASSFGQRNRYEQYFGPGTRLTVT.

On this clonotype: Germline is not matched at one junction end, which may reflect a read error. The V and J genes are TRBV7-9 and TRBJ2-1, with D maybe TRBD1 (6 bases). The CDR3 is made up of 15 amino acids. CDR1 is SEHNR and CDR2 is FQNEAQ in the germline V gene (reference sequence). CDR3 sequence (DNA): TGTGCCAGCAGCTACGGCAGGGGTGTCCAAGAGACCCAGCACTTC. This gives the protein CASSYGRGVQETQHF.

The chain couples TRBV7-9 to TRBJ2-7; D may be TRBD2 (7 bases). The CDR3 extends over 14 amino acids. Trimming removed 5 bases from V and 2 bases from J, with 13 bases in between. Looked up from germline, CDR1 is SEHNR and CDR2 is FQNEAQ (reference sequence). CDR3 residues: CASSPWGGAYEQYF. DNA for the CDR3: TGTGCCAGCAGCCCCTGGGGGGGCGCCTACGAGCAGTACTTC.

This sequence joins TRBV20-1 and TRBJ2-1; D may be TRBD1 (5 bases). The CDR3 consists of 12 residues. Trimming cost V 2 bases and J 5 bases, with 7 bases left between them. CDR1 and CDR2 (germline): DFQATT, SNEGSKA (reference sequence). Here the CDR3 reads CSARQGHNEQFF. The CDR3, as DNA: TGCAGTGCTAGACAGGGCCACAATGAGCAGTTCTTC.